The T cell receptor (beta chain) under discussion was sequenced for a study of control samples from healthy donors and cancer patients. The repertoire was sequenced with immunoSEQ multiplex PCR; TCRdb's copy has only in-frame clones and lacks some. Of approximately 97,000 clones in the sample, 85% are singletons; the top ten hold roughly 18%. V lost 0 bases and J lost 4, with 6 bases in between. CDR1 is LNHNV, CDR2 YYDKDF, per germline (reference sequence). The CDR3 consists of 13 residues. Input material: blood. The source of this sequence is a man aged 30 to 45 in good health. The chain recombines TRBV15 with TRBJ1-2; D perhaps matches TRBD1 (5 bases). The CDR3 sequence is CATSRDDSYGYTF. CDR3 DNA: TGTGCCACCAGCAGAGATGACAGCTATGGCTACACCTTC.